Listed here is a single TCR beta chain. Only in-frame clones appear in the TCRdb table, and some are missing; sequencing was by immunoSEQ multiplex PCR. The table has 200,000 to 300,000 clones, roughly 80% seen once; the top ten hold around 4.2%. The entry originates in a study of blood T cell repertoires in COVID-19. About the study: PBMCs, B-cell-depleted T cells, or T cells were the source of the cDNA or gDNA that made up the material.

CDR1 is SNHLY and CDR2 is FYNNEI in the germline V gene. The CDR3 totals 13 residues. The J segment lost 7 bases and the V segment lost 7 bases, leaving 7 bases of the junction unmatched. Sequencing used peripheral blood. The rearrangement links TRBV2 to TRBJ2-1; 7 bases fit TRBD2. The clonotype originates from a man in his fifties or sixties with acute or convalescent COVID-19. The CDR3 bases are TGTGCCAGCAACCCGACTAGCCGGAATGAGCAGTTCTTC. Translated: CASNPTSRNEQFF.